This TCR beta chain was found in a study of T cell responses to AZD1222 COVID-19 vaccine. Study results and caveats: Clonal diversity was possibly underestimated, and the donors were mostly white British, with more females. Sampled repertoires all dated from after the peak T cell response. After two AZD1222 doses, spike-specific TCR breadth and depth rose versus day 0. Vaccine-associated CD4 TCRs ranged over spike, dominating at 160-218 and 743-854.

On this clone: No antigen is known for it.

Data came from immunoSEQ multiplex PCR; TCRdb stores just in-frame clones and leaves some out. The table includes some 150,000 clones, approximately 88% detected once. Trimming left V 4 bases short and J 0 bases short, with 10 bases between. The CDR3 is made up of 14 amino acids. From germline, CDR1 is SGDLS and CDR2 YYNGEE. This receptor was taken from an adult in good health. The V call is TRBV9, the J call TRBJ1-2; no definite D call. The starting material was peripheral blood, obtained on day 0 of AZD1222 vaccination. CDR3 DNA: TGTGCCAGCAGCCGGCGAGGTACTAACTATGGCTACACCTTC. Its protein is CASSRRGTNYGYTF.